This note documents a single T cell receptor beta chain sequence. A read error may account for a junction end that differs from germline. Time point given: before preoperative PTX-NDP chemotherapy. The data were taken from a study of esophageal squamous cell carcinoma under preoperative chemotherapy. The CDR3 runs 15 residues. Looked up from germline, CDR1 is MNHNS and CDR2 is SASEGT. From the PCR reads, TCRdb called clonotypes with MiXCR, one entry per CDR3 protein. Of over 9,500 distinct CDR3 sequences listed, 54% are singletons. The biological material was taken from a patient given preoperative chemotherapy. This chain connects TRBV6-1 to TRBJ2-1, with TRBD2 as a possible D gene (7 bases). The receptor's source is a human donor with esophageal squamous cell carcinoma. The donor label of this sample is uncertain. CDR3 sequence: CARGPGGGGEETQYF. CDR3 bases: TGTGCCAGGGGTCCCGGGGGAGGGGGGGAAGAGACGCAGTATTTC.